These T cell receptor beta chains were read from a single sample in a study of shared clonotypes between healthy human individuals. Here immunoSEQ multiplex PCR was the method, and the copy in TCRdb shows in-frame clones only, minus some. This repertoire shows a few million clones, less than 95% found once; its top ten account for 0.37%. The sequenced material came from naive CD4+ T cells from PBMCs. These TCRs come from a man aged 18 to 29 in good health. Some clones in this sample may be carry-over from other donors' samples. Each CDR3 is given with its conserved first and last residue. D genes are given only for firm matches. The size entry is marked missing in some rows and otherwise reads once, few, many or a size class.

TRBJ2-7 | TRBV6-5 | . | . | CASSYSSGYPYEQYF | TGTGCCAGCAGTTACTCGAGCGGATATCCCTACGAGCAGTACTTC
TRBJ1-4 | TRBV15 | . | . | CATSRDGRNEKLFF | TGTGCCACCAGCCGAGACGGACGGAATGAAAAACTGTTTTTT
TRBJ2-2 | TRBV29-1 | . | . | CSVAGTGELFF | TGCAGCGTGGCAGGGACCGGGGAGCTGTTTTTT
TRBJ1-1 | TRBV5-5 | . | . | CASSLQENTEAFF | TGTGCCAGCAGCTTACAGGAGAACACTGAAGCTTTCTTT
TRBJ2-3 | TRBV9 | TRBD2 | . | CASSGGTSGRDTQYF | TGTGCCAGCAGCGGGGGGACTAGCGGAAGAGATACGCAGTATTTT
TRBJ2-7 | TRBV28 | TRBD2 | once | CASSSPAGGKDNEQYF | TGTGCCAGCAGTTCCCCCGCGGGGGGGAAGGACAACGAGCAGTACTTC
TRBJ2-7 | TRBV28 | . | . | CASSLSAYEQYF | TGTGCCAGCAGTTTAAGTGCATACGAGCAGTACTTC
TRBJ2-1 | TRBV5-1 | . | . | CASSRDSSSYNEQFF | TGCGCCAGCAGTCGGGACTCCAGCTCCTACAATGAGCAGTTCTTC
TRBJ1-5 | TRBV28 | . | . | CASSRRRQPQHF | TGTGCCAGCAGCCGGAGGCGGCAGCCCCAGCATTTT
TRBJ2-7 | TRBV11-3 | TRBD2 | once | CASSLGHSGRDTYEQYF | TGTGCCAGCAGCTTAGGGCATAGCGGGAGGGATACCTACGAGCAGTACTTC
TRBJ2-1 | TRBV18 | TRBD2 | . | CASSPRTSAEQFF | TGTGCCAGCTCACCTAGGACTAGCGCTGAGCAGTTCTTC
TRBJ2-3 | TRBV9 | TRBD2 | . | CASIGGVADTQYF | TGTGCCAGCATTGGGGGGGTGGCCGATACGCAGTATTTT
TRBJ2-3 | TRBV2 | TRBD2 | . | CASSESLGTSGRNTQYF | TGTGCCAGCAGTGAATCTCTTGGGACTAGCGGGAGAAATACGCAGTATTTT
TRBJ2-7 | TRBV27 | . | . | CASSFYCGGRDFRSSYEQYF | TGTGCCAGCAGTTTCTATTGCGGAGGACGGGACTTTAGGAGCTCCTACGAGCAGTACTTC
TRBJ2-3 | TRBV12-5 | . | . | CASGLVVDSLTDTQYF | TGTGCTAGTGGTTTGGTCGTGGACAGTTTAACGGATACGCAGTATTTT
TRBJ1-1 | TRBV6-5 | . | . | CASRQGRNTEAFF | TGTGCCAGTCGCCAGGGGCGGAACACTGAAGCTTTCTTT
TRBJ1-5 | TRBV19 | . | . | CASSTTLSNQPQHF | TGTGCCAGTAGTACTACACTTAGCAATCAGCCCCAGCATTTT
TRBJ1-5 | TRBV18 | . | . | CASSPIQALANQPQHF | TGTGCCAGCTCACCTATCCAAGCCTTAGCCAATCAGCCCCAGCATTTT
TRBJ2-3 | TRBV19 | . | . | CASSNQRSGAGDTQYF | TGTGCCAGTAGTAACCAGCGGTCAGGGGCAGGGGATACGCAGTATTTT
TRBJ2-5 | TRBV9 | . | . | CASSVGASLETQYF | TGTGCCAGCAGCGTAGGGGCTAGCTTAGAGACCCAGTACTTC
TRBJ2-2 | TRBV19 | . | . | CASSTPGRNTGELFF | TGTGCCAGTAGTACGCCGGGACGTAACACCGGGGAGCTGTTTTTT
TRBJ1-5 | TRBV19 | . | . | CASSIGVWSTGQPQHF | TGTGCCAGTAGTATCGGCGTATGGTCTACGGGGCAGCCCCAGCATTTT
TRBJ2-2 | TRBV5-3 | . | . | CARSKAVAREPANTGELFF | TGTGCCAGAAGCAAGGCGGTGGCTCGAGAACCCGCGAACACCGGGGAGCTGTTTTTT
TRBJ2-1 | TRBV5-1 | . | . | CASSSTPRSSYNEQFF | TGCGCCAGCAGCTCCACCCCACGAAGCTCCTACAATGAGCAGTTCTTC
TRBJ2-2 | TRBV11-2 | . | . | CASSLGTTGELFF | TGTGCCAGCAGCCTGGGCACCACCGGGGAGCTGTTTTTT
TRBJ1-4 | TRBV9 | . | once | CASNLGGGGNEKLFF | TGTGCCAGCAACCTGGGGGGCGGAGGTAATGAAAAACTGTTTTTT
TRBJ1-4 | TRBV5-1 | . | . | CASSLVPGANEKLFF | TGCGCCAGCAGCTTGGTCCCGGGGGCTAATGAAAAACTGTTTTTT
TRBJ2-1 | TRBV15 | TRBD2 | . | CATSRVPGLADIRTGQEQFF | TGTGCCACCAGCAGAGTACCGGGACTAGCGGATATTCGAACCGGGCAGGAGCAGTTCTTC
TRBJ2-5 | TRBV7-2 | . | . | CASSFQEGAEETQYF | TGTGCCAGCAGCTTCCAGGAGGGGGCGGAAGAGACCCAGTACTTC
TRBJ2-5 | TRBV28 | . | . | CASRQRWEAQYF | TGTGCCAGCAGGCAACGGTGGGAGGCCCAGTACTTC
TRBJ1-5 | TRBV4-2 | . | once | CASSQGVGLDDQPQHF | TGTGCCAGCAGCCAAGGTGTAGGGCTCGATGATCAGCCCCAGCATTTT
TRBJ1-3 | TRBV2 | . | . | CASTGAPGNTIYF | TGTGCCAGCACAGGGGCGCCTGGAAACACCATATATTTT
TRBJ1-5 | TRBV29-1 | . | . | CSGTTGSGQPQHF | TGCAGCGGAACAACAGGTAGCGGTCAGCCCCAGCATTTT
TRBJ2-1 | TRBV5-6 | . | . | CASSIGLGTYNEQFF | TGTGCCAGCAGCATAGGGCTGGGGACCTACAATGAGCAGTTCTTC
TRBJ2-7 | TRBV7-9 | . | once | CASSFGFGEQYF | TGTGCCAGCAGCTTCGGCTTCGGGGAGCAGTACTTC
TRBJ1-2 | TRBV28 | TRBD1 | . | CASSLPGTASMGTF | TGTGCCAGCAGTCTTCCAGGGACAGCGTCGATGGGGACCTTC
TRBJ2-5 | TRBV4-2 | TRBD2 | . | CASSRLGLVQYQETQYF | TGTGCCAGCAGCCGCCTCGGACTAGTTCAGTACCAAGAGACCCAGTACTTC